This TCR beta chain was captured in a study of blood T cell repertoires in COVID-19. The V gene's germline CDR1 is MNHNS and CDR2 SASEGT. The CDR3 loop spans 14 amino acids. The junction had 4 bases not matched to a gene; V was cut back by 2 bases and J by 6 bases. The method was immunoSEQ multiplex PCR; TCRdb's version includes in-frame clones alone and lacks a portion of them. The sample has 200,000 to 250,000 clones, roughly 80% seen once. Sequencing was carried out using peripheral blood. This TCR was sampled from a woman at least 80 years old with acute or convalescent COVID-19. V usage is TRBV6-1 and J usage is TRBJ1-2, with 9 bases fitting TRBD1. The chain's CDR3 is CASSELRQGDGYTF. CDR3 sequence (DNA): TGTGCCAGCAGTGAACTGAGACAGGGGGATGGCTACACCTTC.